Listed below are T cell receptor beta chains from one sample, sequenced in a study of control samples from healthy donors and cancer patients. Profiling relied on immunoSEQ multiplex PCR, and the TCRdb table lists in-frame clones only, not all of them. The sample holds approximately 150,000 clones; under 90% are singletons and the top ten take around 4.6%. The sample taken for sequencing was blood. All receptors come from a man aged 25 to 40 in good health. CDR3s include the opening cysteine and the closing phenylalanine or tryptophan. Size tells how often a clone was seen (once, few, many) or the class of an expanded clone, and some rows leave it out.

>TRBV3-1/TRBV3-2|NA
CASSQPGQGVGEAFF
>TRBV15|NA
CATSTGLNPDTGELFF
>TRBV29-1|NA
CSVGGLMNTEAFF
>TRBV2|NA
CASSEARGQGSGEKLFF
>TRBV4-1|once
CASSQIYGGQSGNTIYF
>TRBV10-3|once
CAISEGSGSGEQYF
>TRBV6-5|NA
CASSPTGQIGYTF
>TRBV6-2/TRBV6-3|NA
CASSYSRRVPEQYF
>TRBV18|NA
CASSPGTTNSGANVLTF
>TRBV6-2/TRBV6-3|NA
CASSYATEAFF
>TRBV7-2|NA
CASSFFLAGETQYF
>TRBV10-3|NA
CAISEEGINQPQHF
>TRBV7-2|NA
CASSLVKTGQKLFF
>TRBV20-1|NA
CSARDEVAQHF
>TRBV20-1|NA
CSARDGYEQYF
>TRBV6-4|NA
CASSDSLYGPQGRSREKLFF
>TRBV25-1|many
CASSEERSGSGNEQYF
>TRBV19|NA
CASSMVGTEAFF
>TRBV28|NA
CASSSPDSRSTDTQYF
>TRBV4-3|NA
CASSQSQGQGGFNGYNSPLHF
>TRBV10-3|NA
CATLQVGGETEAFF
>TRBV3-1/TRBV3-2|NA
CASSPGTSGAYEQYF
>TRBV27|NA
CASSPTYSRTDTQYF
>TRBV19|NA
CASSTPLRAHYGYTF
>TRBV30|NA
CAWSGDRGFGEQYF
>TRBV18|NA
CASSPQGRERGRTGELFF
>TRBV6-1|NA
CASSELGMNTEAFF
>TRBV21-1|NA
CAIRGIIFTNTGELFF
>TRBV19|NA
CASSIERHGNYGYTF
>TRBV27|NA
CASKADRAGNTIYF
>TRBV7-9|NA
CASSTTGQTYEQYF
>TRBV18|NA
CASSPRGLAGDTGELFF
>TRBV10-3|NA
CAISESGGESYGGYTF
>TRBV7-3|NA
CASSSRRGEQFF
>TRBV10-2|NA
CASSGAVNTEAFF
>TRBV24-1|NA
CATSTPGGKGELFF
>TRBV19|NA
CASSIDLGVYEQYF
>TRBV5-4|NA
CASSFWETTDTQYF
>TRBV19|NA
CASEDRVGSPLHF
>TRBV20-1|NA
CSASGLQGKGVSMPQHF
>TRBV19|NA
CASSIEGPQAINYGYTF